The present entry profiles one TCR beta chain with its context. Authors' methods: Amplifying reference gene primers gave estimates of nucleated cell counts. Sequencing was performed with immunoSEQ multiplex PCR; in TCRdb, only in-frame clones are kept and a portion is missing. That table gives V, J and clone size, and the DNA gave D and trimming. The sample yields some 200,000 clones, roughly 84% seen once. The data stem from a study of blood T cell repertoires in COVID-19. At the level of the study: Acute and convalescent COVID-19 specimens originated in the United States, Italy and Spain. T cells, B-cell-depleted T cells, or PBMCs supplied cDNA or gDNA.

Looked up from germline, CDR1 is MNHEY and CDR2 is SVGEGT. The V segment lost 2 bases and the J segment 3 bases; nucleotides outside the gene matches: 2. This CDR3 comprises 15 residues. The sequence came from a man aged 45-60 years with COVID-19, enrolled during active disease. Sequencing was done on a sample of peripheral blood. This chain joins TRBV6-2 or TRBV6-3 and TRBJ2-1; 9 bases match TRBD1. The CDR3 DNA follows: TGTGCCAGCAGTTACGGGACAGGGAACTACAATGAGCAGTTCTTC. It specifies CASSYGTGNYNEQFF.